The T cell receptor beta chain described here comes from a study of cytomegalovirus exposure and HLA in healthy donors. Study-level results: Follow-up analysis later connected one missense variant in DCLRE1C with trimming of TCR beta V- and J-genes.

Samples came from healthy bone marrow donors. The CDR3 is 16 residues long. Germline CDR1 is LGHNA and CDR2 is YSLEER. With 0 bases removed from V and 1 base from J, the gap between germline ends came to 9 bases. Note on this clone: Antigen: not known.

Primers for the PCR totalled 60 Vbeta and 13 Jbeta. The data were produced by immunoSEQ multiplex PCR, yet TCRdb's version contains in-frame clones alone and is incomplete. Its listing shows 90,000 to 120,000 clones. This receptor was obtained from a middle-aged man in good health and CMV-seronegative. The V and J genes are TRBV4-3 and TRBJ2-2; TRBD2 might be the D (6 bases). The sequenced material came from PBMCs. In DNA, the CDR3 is TGCGCCAGCAGCCAAGATTGGGGAGGGAACACCGGGGAGCTGTTTTTT. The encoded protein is CASSQDWGGNTGELFF.